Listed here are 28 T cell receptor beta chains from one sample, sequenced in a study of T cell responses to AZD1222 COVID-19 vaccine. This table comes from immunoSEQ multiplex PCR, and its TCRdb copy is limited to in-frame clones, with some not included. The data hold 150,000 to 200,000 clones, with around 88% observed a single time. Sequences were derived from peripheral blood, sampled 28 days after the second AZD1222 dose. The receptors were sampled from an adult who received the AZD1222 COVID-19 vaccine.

This CDR3 reads CASTVGGEYNSPLHF. The CDR3 nucleotides are TGCGCCAGCACGGTCGGGGGAGAGTATAATTCACCCCTCCACTTT. The chain carries TRBV5-1 and TRBJ1-6, with D tentatively TRBD1 (5 bases). Trimming pared 6 bases from V and 4 bases from J, leaving 14 bases between. Germline V gene data show CDR1 as SGHRS and CDR2 as YFSETQ. The CDR3 is 15 residues long.

CDR3 region: CASSLAPGGAGSPLHF. The CDR3 nucleotides read TGTGCCAGCAGCTTAGCCCCAGGGGGCGCAGGGTCACCCCTCCACTTT. V usage is TRBV7-2 and J usage is TRBJ1-6; 8 bases map to TRBD1. This CDR3 comprises 16 residues. CDR1 and CDR2 from the germline V gene are SGHTA and FQGNSA. V trimming: 0 bases; J trimming: 10 bases; junction bases outside the gene matches: 8.

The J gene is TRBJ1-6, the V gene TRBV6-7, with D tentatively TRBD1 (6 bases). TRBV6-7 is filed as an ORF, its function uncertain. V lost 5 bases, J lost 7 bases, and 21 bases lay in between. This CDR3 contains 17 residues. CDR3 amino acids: CASSQGSGRLHNSPLHF. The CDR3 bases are TGTGCCAGCAGTCAGGGGTCGGGACGGTTGCACAATTCACCCCTCCACTTT.

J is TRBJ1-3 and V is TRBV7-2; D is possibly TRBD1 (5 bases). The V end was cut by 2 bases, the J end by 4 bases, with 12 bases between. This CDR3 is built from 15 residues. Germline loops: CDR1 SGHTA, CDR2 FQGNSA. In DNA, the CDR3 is TGTGCCAGCAGCTTAAACGCAGGGTCGGGAAACACCATATATTTT. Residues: CASSLNAGSGNTIYF.

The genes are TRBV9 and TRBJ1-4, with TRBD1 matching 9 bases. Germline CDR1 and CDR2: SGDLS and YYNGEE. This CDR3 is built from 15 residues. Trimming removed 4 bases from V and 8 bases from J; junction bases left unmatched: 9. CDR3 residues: CASSMTGTGSEKLFF. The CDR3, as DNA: TGTGCCAGCAGCATGACCGGGACAGGGTCGGAAAAACTGTTTTTT.

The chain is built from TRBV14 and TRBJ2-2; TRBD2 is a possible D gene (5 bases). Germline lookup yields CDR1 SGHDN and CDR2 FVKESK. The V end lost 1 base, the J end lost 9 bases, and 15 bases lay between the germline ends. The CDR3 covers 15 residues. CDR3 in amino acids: CASSQGLAISWELFF. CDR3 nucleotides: TGTGCCAGCAGCCAAGGCCTAGCTATCAGCTGGGAGCTGTTTTTT. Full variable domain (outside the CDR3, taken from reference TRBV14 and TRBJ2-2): EAGVTQFPSHSVIEKGQTVTLRCDPISGHDNLYWYRRVMGKEIKFLLHFVKESKQDESGMPNNRFLAERTGGTYSTLKVQPAELEDSGVYFCASSQGLAISWELFFGEGSRLTVL.

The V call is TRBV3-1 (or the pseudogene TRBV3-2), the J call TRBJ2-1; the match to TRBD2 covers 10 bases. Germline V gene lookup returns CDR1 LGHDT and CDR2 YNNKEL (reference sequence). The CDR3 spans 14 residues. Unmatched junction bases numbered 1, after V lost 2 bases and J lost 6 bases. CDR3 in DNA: TGTGCCAGCAGCCAATGGACTAGCGGCAATGAGCAGTTCTTC. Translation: CASSQWTSGNEQFF.

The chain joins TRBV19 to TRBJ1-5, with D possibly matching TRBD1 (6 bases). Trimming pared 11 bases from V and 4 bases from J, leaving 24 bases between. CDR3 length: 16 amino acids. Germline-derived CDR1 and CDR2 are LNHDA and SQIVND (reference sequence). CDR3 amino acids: CAGRDTSFGLNQPQHF. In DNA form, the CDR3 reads TGTGCCGGGCGGGACACTTCTTTTGGGTTGAATCAGCCCCAGCATTTT.

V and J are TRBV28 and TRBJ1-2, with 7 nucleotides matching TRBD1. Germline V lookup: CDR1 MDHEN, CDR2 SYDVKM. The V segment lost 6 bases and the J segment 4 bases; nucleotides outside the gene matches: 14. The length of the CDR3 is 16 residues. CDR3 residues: CASSQDRDGSVYGYTF. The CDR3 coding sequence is TGTGCCAGCAGCCAAGACAGGGACGGTTCGGTCTATGGCTACACCTTC.

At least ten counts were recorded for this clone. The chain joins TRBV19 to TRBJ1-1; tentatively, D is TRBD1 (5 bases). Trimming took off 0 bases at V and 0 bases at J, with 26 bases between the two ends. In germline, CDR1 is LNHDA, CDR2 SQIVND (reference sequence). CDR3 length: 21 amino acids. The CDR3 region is CASSIDPLRIGDGGMNTEAFF. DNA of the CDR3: TGTGCCAGTAGTATAGACCCTCTCCGCATCGGGGACGGGGGGATGAACACTGAAGCTTTCTTT.

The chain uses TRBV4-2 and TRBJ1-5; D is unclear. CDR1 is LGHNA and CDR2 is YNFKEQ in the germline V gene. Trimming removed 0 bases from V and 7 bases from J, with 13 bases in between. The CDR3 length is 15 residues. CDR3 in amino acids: CASSQEGSPGQPQHF. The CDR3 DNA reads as TGTGCCAGCAGCCAAGAAGGGTCGCCCGGACAGCCCCAGCATTTT.

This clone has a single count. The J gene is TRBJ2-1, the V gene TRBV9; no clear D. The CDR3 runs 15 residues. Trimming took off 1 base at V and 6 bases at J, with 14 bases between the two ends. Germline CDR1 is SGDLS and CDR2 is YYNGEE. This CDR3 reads CASSVKPGSPNEQFF. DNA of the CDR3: TGTGCCAGCAGCGTAAAACCGGGTTCCCCCAATGAGCAGTTCTTC.

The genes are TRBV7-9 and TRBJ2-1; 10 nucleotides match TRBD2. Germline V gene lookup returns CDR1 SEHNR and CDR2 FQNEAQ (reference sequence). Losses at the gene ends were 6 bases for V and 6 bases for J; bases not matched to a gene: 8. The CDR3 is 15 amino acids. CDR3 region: CASRTGTSEVNEQFF. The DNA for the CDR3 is TGTGCCAGCAGGACCGGGACTAGCGAGGTCAATGAGCAGTTCTTC.

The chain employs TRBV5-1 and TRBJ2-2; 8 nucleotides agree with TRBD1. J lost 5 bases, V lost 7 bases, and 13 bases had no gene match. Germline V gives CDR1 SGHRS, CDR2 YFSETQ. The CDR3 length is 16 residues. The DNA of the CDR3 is TGCGCCAGCGGCAAAGACGGACAGGGTGAGACCGGGGAGCTGTTTTTT. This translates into CASGKDGQGETGELFF.

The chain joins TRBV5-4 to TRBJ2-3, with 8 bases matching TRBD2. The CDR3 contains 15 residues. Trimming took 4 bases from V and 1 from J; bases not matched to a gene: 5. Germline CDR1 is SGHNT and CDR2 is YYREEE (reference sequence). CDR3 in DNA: TGTGCCAGCAGCGTGCGGGGGGCCCGCACAGATACGCAGTATTTT. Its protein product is CASSVRGARTDTQYF.

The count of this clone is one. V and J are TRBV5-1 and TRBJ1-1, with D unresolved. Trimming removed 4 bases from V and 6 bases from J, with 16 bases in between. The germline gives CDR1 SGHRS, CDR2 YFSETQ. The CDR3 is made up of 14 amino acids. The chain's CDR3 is CASSHGSRGPEAFF. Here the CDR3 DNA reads TGCGCCAGCAGCCACGGGTCGAGAGGCCCTGAAGCTTTCTTT.

The CDR3 region has the DNA TGTGCCAGTAGTATAAGGCAGGGGGGCAATCAGCCCCAGCATTTT. It encodes CASSIRQGGNQPQHF. The genes are TRBV19 and TRBJ1-5, with 7 bases lining up with TRBD1. Looked up from germline, CDR1 is LNHDA and CDR2 is SQIVND (reference sequence). Trimming at V came to 2 bases and at J to 2 bases, leaving 3 bases not matched to a gene. The CDR3 length is 15 residues.

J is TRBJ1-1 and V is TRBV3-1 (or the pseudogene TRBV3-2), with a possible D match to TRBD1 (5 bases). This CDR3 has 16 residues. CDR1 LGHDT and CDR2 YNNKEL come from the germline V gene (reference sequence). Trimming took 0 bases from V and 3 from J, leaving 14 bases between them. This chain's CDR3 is CASSQEGAREDTEAFF. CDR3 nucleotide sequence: TGTGCCAGCAGCCAAGAAGGGGCCAGGGAGGACACTGAAGCTTTCTTT.

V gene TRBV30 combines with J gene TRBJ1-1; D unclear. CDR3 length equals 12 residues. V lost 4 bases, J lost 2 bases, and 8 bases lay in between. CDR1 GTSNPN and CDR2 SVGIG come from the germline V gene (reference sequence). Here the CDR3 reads CAWILGNTEAFF. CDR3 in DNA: TGTGCCTGGATCTTGGGTAACACTGAAGCTTTCTTT.

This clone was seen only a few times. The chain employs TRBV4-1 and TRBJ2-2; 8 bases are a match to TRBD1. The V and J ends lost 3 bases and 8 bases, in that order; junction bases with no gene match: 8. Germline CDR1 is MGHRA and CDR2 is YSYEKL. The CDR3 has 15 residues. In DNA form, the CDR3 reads TGCGCCAGCAGCCAGGCACGACAGGGGAGAGGGGAGCTGTTTTTT. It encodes CASSQARQGRGELFF.

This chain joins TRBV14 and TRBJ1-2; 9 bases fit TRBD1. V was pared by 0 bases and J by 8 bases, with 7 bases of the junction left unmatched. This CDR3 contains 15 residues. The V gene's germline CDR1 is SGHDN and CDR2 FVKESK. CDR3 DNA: TGTGCCAGCAGCCAAGATGGGACAGGGATCGGCGGCTACACCTTC. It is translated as CASSQDGTGIGGYTF.

CDR3 loop: CASSLDRASGELFF. The CDR3 DNA reads TGCGCCAGCAGCCTAGACAGGGCGTCCGGGGAGCTGTTTTTT. The chain carries TRBV10-1 and TRBJ2-2, with 7 positions matching TRBD1. V lost 6 bases to trimming and J lost 6 bases; unmatched junction nucleotides: 7. The CDR3 loop spans 14 amino acids. Germline-derived CDR1 and CDR2 are WNHNN and SYGVQD (reference sequence).

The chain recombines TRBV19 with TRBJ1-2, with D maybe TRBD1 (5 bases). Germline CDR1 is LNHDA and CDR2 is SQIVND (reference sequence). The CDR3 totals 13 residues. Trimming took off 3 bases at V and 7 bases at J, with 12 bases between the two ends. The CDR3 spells CASSMGRDAGYTF. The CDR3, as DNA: TGTGCCAGTAGTATGGGCAGGGATGCTGGCTACACCTTC. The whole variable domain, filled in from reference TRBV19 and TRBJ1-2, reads DGGITQSPKYLFRKEGQNVTLSCEQNLNHDAMYWYRQDPGQGLRLIYYSQIVNDFQKGDIAEGYSVSREKKESFPLTVTSAQKNPTAFYLCASSMGRDAGYTFGSGTRLTVV.

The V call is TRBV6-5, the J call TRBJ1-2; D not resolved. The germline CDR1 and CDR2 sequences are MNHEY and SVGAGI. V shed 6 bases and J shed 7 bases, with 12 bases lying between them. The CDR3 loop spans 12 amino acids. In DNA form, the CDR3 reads TGTGCCAGCAGCCCGTACAAGGGTGGCTACACCTTC. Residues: CASSPYKGGYTF.

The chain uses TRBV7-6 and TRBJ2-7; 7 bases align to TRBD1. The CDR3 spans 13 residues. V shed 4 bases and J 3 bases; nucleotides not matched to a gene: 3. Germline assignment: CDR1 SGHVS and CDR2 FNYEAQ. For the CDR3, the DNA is TGTGCCAGCAGCTCCTCAGGGGGCTACGAGCAGTACTTC. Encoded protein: CASSSSGGYEQYF.

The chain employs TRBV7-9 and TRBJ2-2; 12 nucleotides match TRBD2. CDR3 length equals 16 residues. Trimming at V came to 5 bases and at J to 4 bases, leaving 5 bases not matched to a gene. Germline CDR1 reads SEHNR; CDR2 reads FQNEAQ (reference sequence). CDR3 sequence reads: CASSPQGLAGTGELFF. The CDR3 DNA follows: TGTGCCAGCAGCCCCCAGGGACTAGCGGGCACCGGGGAGCTGTTTTTT.

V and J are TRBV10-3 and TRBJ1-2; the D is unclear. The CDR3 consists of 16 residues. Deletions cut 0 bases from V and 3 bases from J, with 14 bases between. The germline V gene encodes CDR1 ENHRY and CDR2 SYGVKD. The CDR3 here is CAISESGTGRDYGYTF. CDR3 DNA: TGTGCCATCAGTGAGTCGGGTACGGGAAGGGACTATGGCTACACCTTC.

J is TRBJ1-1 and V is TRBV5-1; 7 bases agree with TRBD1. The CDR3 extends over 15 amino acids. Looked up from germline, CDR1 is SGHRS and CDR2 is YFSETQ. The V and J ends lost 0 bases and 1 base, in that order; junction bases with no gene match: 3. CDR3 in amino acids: CASSLVGQANTEAFF. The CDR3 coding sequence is TGCGCCAGCAGCTTGGTAGGACAGGCGAACACTGAAGCTTTCTTT.